These 2 T cell receptor beta chains share one sample of origin, sequenced in a study of blood T cells in healthy people across ages. For the second PCR, which ran for about 6 to 11 cycles, a sample-barcoded 5' primer and a J-beta primer mix were used. In TCRdb, the 5' RACE reads were re-called with MiXCR into one record per CDR3 protein. The data show approximately 960,000 distinct CDR3 sequences, approximately 32% seen once. The same sample was also studied in work on T cells of mothers and their children.

Material: blood. The receptors originated from a middle-aged woman in good health.

This clonotype was recorded a few times. The rearrangement uses TRBV6-6 and TRBJ2-1, with D unresolved. Germline V gene data show CDR1 as MNHNY and CDR2 as SVGAGI (reference sequence). The length of the CDR3 is 15 residues. The V and J ends lost 5 bases and 0 bases respectively, with 11 bases between them. The CDR3 sequence is CASSKRQSSYNEQFF. DNA of the CDR3: TGTGCCAGCAGTAAAAGGCAGAGCTCCTACAATGAGCAGTTCTTC.

This chain uses TRBV7-2 with TRBJ2-3, with 13 nucleotides matching TRBD2. The J segment lost 0 bases and the V segment lost 4 bases, leaving 10 bases of the junction unmatched. The CDR3 covers 19 residues. In germline, CDR1 is SGHTA, CDR2 FQGNSA. The CDR3 bases are TGTGCCAGCAGCTCCGGACTAGCGGGGGTTGATACTAGCACAGATACGCAGTATTTT. Protein product: CASSSGLAGVDTSTDTQYF.